By its share, the clone carrying this T cell receptor (beta chain) is medium-sized. What it binds is not known. This entry belongs to a study of early T cells in non-severe SARS-CoV-2 infection. General study results and limits: VDJdb-based matching was biased toward anti-spike CD8 responses and missed private and CD4 specificities.

Germline V gene sequence: CDR1 SGHAT, CDR2 FQNNGV. The CDR3 spans 13 residues. V was pared by 1 base and J by 3 bases, with 7 bases between. Individual cDNA molecules each received unique molecular identifiers attached to them. TCRdb itself ran the 5' RACE reads through MiXCR, one entry per CDR3 protein. The sample includes over 25,000 distinct CDR3 sequences, under 6.5% of them seen just once. The sample comprised whole blood. The genes are TRBV11-2 and TRBJ2-7; D gene uncertain. The receptor's source is an adult who was a healthcare worker with PCR-confirmed SARS-CoV-2 infection or an uninfected control (not recorded which). In nucleotides, the CDR3 is TGTGCCAGCAGCTTAGTCCCGAACTACGAGCAGTACTTC. As protein: CASSLVPNYEQYF.